Sequencing of this T cell receptor beta chain was carried out in a study of technical replicates of blood from a few donors (dated by TCRdb to the late 2010s). The germline V gene encodes CDR1 SGHDN and CDR2 FVKESK. From the cysteine through the phenylalanine, the CDR3 covers 20 amino acids. Only CDR3 DNA remains: 60 bases, in frame from the first base. V is cut back by 4 bases and J by 2 bases, with 19 bases in the junction unmatched. Library preparation used the immunoSEQ multiplex PCR assay. TCRdb provides this immuneACCESS table in a form limited to in-frame rearrangements. Some clones are lacking; in checked studies, under half of them reflect an unresolved V gene, and why the rest are absent is not known. Within this sample are approximately 70,000 clones, with 98% of them counted one time only. The top ten clones comprise around 0.16% of the sample. To note about this clone: Its antigen remains undetermined. It has no much larger one-base neighbor in the sample; base qualities were not kept.

This sequence uses TRBV14 and TRBJ2-3; TRBD2 agrees with 9 junctional bases. Source material: T cells isolated from PBMCs. The TCR was taken from a human donor in good health. In nucleotides, the sequence is TGTGCCAGCAGCCGACGGCGGCCAGCGGGGGGCCCGAACCCCACAGATACGCAGTATTTT. Its coded protein is CASSRRRPAGGPNPTDTQYF.